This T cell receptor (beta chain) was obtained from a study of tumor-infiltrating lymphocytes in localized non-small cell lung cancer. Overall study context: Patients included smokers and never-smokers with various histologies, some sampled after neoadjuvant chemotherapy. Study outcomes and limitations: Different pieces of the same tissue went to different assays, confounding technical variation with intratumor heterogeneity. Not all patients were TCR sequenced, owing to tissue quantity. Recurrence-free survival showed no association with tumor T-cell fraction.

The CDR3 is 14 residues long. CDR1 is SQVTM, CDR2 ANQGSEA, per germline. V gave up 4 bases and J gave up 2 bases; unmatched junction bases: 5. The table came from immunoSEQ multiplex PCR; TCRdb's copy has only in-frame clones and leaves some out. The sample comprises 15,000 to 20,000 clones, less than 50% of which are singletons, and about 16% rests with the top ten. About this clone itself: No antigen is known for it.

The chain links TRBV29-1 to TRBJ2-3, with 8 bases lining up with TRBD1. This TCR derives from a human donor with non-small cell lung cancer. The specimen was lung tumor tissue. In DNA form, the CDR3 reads TGCAGCGTTGGGATGGGACAGGTCACAGATACGCAGTATTTT. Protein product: CSVGMGQVTDTQYF.